This is a list of T cell receptor beta chains from one sample in a study of cytomegalovirus exposure and HLA in healthy donors. TCRdb's copy holds only in-frame clones and misses some; the assay was immunoSEQ multiplex PCR. The repertoire consists of about 94,000 clones, with more than 70% occurring once and the leading ten covering 3.5% to 4%. The sequenced sample consisted of PBMCs. The receptor set was obtained from a woman in her 40s in good health and CMV-seronegative. The CDR3 runs from the conserved cysteine through the conserved F or W. The D gene is left open where the match is weak. Expanded clones get a size class; other rows say once, few or many, or leave the size out.

v_call: TRBV4-2
d_call: TRBD2
j_call: TRBJ2-2
clone_size: -
cdr3_nt: TGTGCCAGCAGCCAGGGGACTAGCGGGCGGGATACCGGGGAGCTGTTTTTT
cdr3_aa: CASSQGTSGRDTGELFF

v_call: TRBV28
d_call: -
j_call: TRBJ1-5
clone_size: -
cdr3_nt: TGTGCCAGCAGTTCGACACCTAGCAATCAGCCCCAGCATTTT
cdr3_aa: CASSSTPSNQPQHF

v_call: TRBV30
d_call: -
j_call: TRBJ1-5
clone_size: few
cdr3_nt: TGTGCCTCCGACTCCGGAAACGGCAATCAGCCCCAGCATTTT
cdr3_aa: CASDSGNGNQPQHF

v_call: TRBV15
d_call: -
j_call: TRBJ2-1
clone_size: -
cdr3_nt: TGTGCCACCAGCAGAGATCTCCTCTCCAATGAGCAGTTCTTC
cdr3_aa: CATSRDLLSNEQFF

v_call: TRBV6-5
d_call: TRBD2
j_call: TRBJ2-3
clone_size: -
cdr3_nt: TGTGCCAGCAGTTACCAGCGGGGCCGGGGAGATACGCAGTATTTT
cdr3_aa: CASSYQRGRGDTQYF

v_call: TRBV4-1
d_call: TRBD1
j_call: TRBJ1-1
clone_size: once
cdr3_nt: TGCGCCAGCAGCCAAGATAAAATTAAAGTGGGACAGCAGGCTTTCTTT
cdr3_aa: CASSQDKIKVGQQAFF

v_call: TRBV4-3
d_call: -
j_call: TRBJ2-1
clone_size: -
cdr3_nt: TGCGCCAGCAGCCAAGACTTTAGAACAGGGCACAATGAGCAGTTCTTC
cdr3_aa: CASSQDFRTGHNEQFF

v_call: TRBV30
d_call: TRBD1
j_call: TRBJ1-5
clone_size: once
cdr3_nt: TGTGCCTGGAGTGGGGGACAGAAAAATCAGCCCCAGAATTTT
cdr3_aa: CAWSGGQKNQPQNF

v_call: TRBV4-1
d_call: -
j_call: TRBJ1-2
clone_size: -
cdr3_nt: TGCGCCAGCAGCCCAGATCGAAGCGCGATGCGGGGCTACACCTTC
cdr3_aa: CASSPDRSAMRGYTF

v_call: TRBV2
d_call: TRBD1
j_call: TRBJ2-3
clone_size: -
cdr3_nt: TGTGCCAGCAGTTCGAGGGACAGGGGGAGGGATACGCAGTATTTT
cdr3_aa: CASSSRDRGRDTQYF

v_call: TRBV19
d_call: TRBD1
j_call: TRBJ2-5
clone_size: -
cdr3_nt: TGTGCCAGTAGTATGACAGGGGGCGGGGAGACCCAGTACTTC
cdr3_aa: CASSMTGGGETQYF

v_call: TRBV19
d_call: -
j_call: TRBJ2-1
clone_size: -
cdr3_nt: TGTGCCAGTAGTATAGTCACCGGGACAGAGCAGTTCTTC
cdr3_aa: CASSIVTGTEQFF

v_call: TRBV4-2
d_call: TRBD2
j_call: TRBJ2-1
clone_size: -
cdr3_nt: TGTGCCAGCAGCCAAGAATTAGCGGGGGGGGCCAATGAGCAGTTCTTC
cdr3_aa: CASSQELAGGANEQFF

v_call: TRBV4-2
d_call: -
j_call: TRBJ1-6
clone_size: -
cdr3_nt: TGTGCCAGCAGCCAAGAGATCAGGACAGATTCACCCCTCCACTTT
cdr3_aa: CASSQEIRTDSPLHF

v_call: TRBV15
d_call: -
j_call: TRBJ2-7
clone_size: -
cdr3_nt: TGTGCCACCAGCAGAGAGGCGGAACCCTACGAGCAGTACTTC
cdr3_aa: CATSREAEPYEQYF

v_call: TRBV29-1
d_call: TRBD1
j_call: TRBJ1-1
clone_size: -
cdr3_nt: TGCAGCGTACACAGGGGGCGAGGTACTGAAGCTTTCTTT
cdr3_aa: CSVHRGRGTEAFF

v_call: TRBV10-1
d_call: TRBD1
j_call: TRBJ2-5
clone_size: few
cdr3_nt: TGCGCCAGCAGTGGACCTAAGACAGGGCGAGAGACCCAGTACTTC
cdr3_aa: CASSGPKTGRETQYF